The clone carrying this TCR beta chain was detected once. What it binds is unknown. The data are from a study of T cell responses to AZD1222 COVID-19 vaccine. The study's findings and limits: Of spike-specific TCRs, nearly half reportedly target regions left unmutated in variants.

Trimming cost V 7 bases and J 0 bases, with 10 bases left between them. The CDR3 is 14 amino acids. Germline lookup yields CDR1 SNHLY and CDR2 FYNNEI. TCRdb's table, derived via immunoSEQ multiplex PCR, lists solely in-frame clones and lacks some. The sample carries about 120,000 clones, approximately 86% recorded once. Sequences were derived from peripheral blood, sampled on day 0 of AZD1222 vaccination. The TCR was taken from an adult in good health. V usage is TRBV2 and J usage is TRBJ1-3, with D perhaps matching TRBD1 (6 bases). The CDR3 DNA reads as TGTGCCAGCAACAGGGTCATCTCTGGAAACACCATATATTTT. Translation: CASNRVISGNTIYF.